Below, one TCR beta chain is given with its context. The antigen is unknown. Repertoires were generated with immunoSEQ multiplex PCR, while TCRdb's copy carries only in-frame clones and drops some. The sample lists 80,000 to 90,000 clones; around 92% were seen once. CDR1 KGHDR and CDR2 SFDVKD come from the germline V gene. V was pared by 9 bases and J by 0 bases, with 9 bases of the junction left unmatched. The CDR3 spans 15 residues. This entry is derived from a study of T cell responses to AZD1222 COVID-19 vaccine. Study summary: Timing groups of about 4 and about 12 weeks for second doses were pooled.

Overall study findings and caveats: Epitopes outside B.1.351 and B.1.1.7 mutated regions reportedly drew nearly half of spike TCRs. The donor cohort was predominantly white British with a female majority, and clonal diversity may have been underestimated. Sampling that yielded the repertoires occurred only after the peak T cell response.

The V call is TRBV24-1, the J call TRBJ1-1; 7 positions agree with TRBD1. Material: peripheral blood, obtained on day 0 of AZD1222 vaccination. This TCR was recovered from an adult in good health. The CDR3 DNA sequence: TGTGCCACCCCTAAGAGGACAGGCTTGAACACTGAAGCTTTCTTT. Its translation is CATPKRTGLNTEAFF.